A selection of T cell receptor beta chains follows, all from one sample in a study of blood T cell repertoires in COVID-19. Here immunoSEQ multiplex PCR was the method, and the copy in TCRdb shows in-frame clones only, minus some. The sample carries about 72,000 clones, 70% to 90% recorded once. Sequencing used peripheral blood. Receptor source: a woman older than 75 with acute or convalescent COVID-19. CDR3s include the opening cysteine and the closing phenylalanine or tryptophan. The order of the fields is D gene, clone size, V gene, J gene, CDR3 protein, CDR3 DNA. A D gene is named only where the DNA matches it firmly. Some rows have no size entry. The others give once, few or many, or a class for an expanded clone.

NA	NA	TRBV6-5	TRBJ1-1	CASSYYGSNTEAFF	TGTGCCAGCAGTTACTACGGTTCGAACACTGAAGCTTTCTTT
NA	NA	TRBV15	TRBJ2-7	CATSRSGVSSYEQYF	TGTGCCACCAGCAGATCGGGAGTTAGCTCCTACGAGCAGTACTTC
NA	NA	TRBV11-3	TRBJ1-1	CASSLGGLSEAFF	TGTGCCAGCAGCTTAGGGGGGCTTTCTGAAGCTTTCTTT
NA	NA	TRBV27	TRBJ1-5	CASSFGGSTNQPQHF	TGTGCCAGCAGTTTCGGCGGGAGCACCAATCAGCCCCAGCATTTT
TRBD2	NA	TRBV30	TRBJ2-7	CAWSNSGPPNEQYF	TGTGCCTGGAGTAATAGCGGGCCCCCCAACGAGCAGTACTTC
NA	NA	TRBV11-2	TRBJ1-1	CASSWAMNTEAFF	TGTGCCAGCAGCTGGGCCATGAACACTGAAGCTTTCTTT
NA	once	TRBV7-9	TRBJ2-3	CASSLPIGTDTQYF	TGTGCCAGCAGCTTGCCTATAGGCACAGATACGCAGTATTTT
NA	NA	TRBV5-5	TRBJ1-1	CASSLEHTNTEAFF	TGTGCCAGCAGCTTGGAACATACGAACACTGAAGCTTTCTTT
NA	NA	TRBV11-3	TRBJ2-7	CASSLPPTYEQYF	TGTGCCAGCAGCCTCCCGCCTACCTACGAGCAGTACTTC
TRBD2	NA	TRBV6-5	TRBJ2-3	CASRTSGGVDTQYF	TGTGCCAGCCGGACTAGCGGGGGAGTTGATACGCAGTATTTT
TRBD1	NA	TRBV10-3	TRBJ1-2	CAIKGTVNYGYTF	TGTGCCATCAAAGGGACAGTCAACTATGGCTACACCTTC
TRBD1	NA	TRBV10-3	TRBJ2-6	CAISDLGQGVTSSGANVLTF	TGTGCCATCAGTGATCTTGGACAGGGGGTAACATCATCTGGGGCCAACGTCCTGACTTTC
TRBD2	NA	TRBV5-1	TRBJ2-2	CASSLSAAGANTGELFF	TGCGCCAGCAGCTTGAGTGCGGCGGGGGCGAACACCGGGGAGCTGTTTTTT
NA	NA	TRBV28	TRBJ1-1	CASLAGRNTEAFF	TGTGCCAGCCTCGCCGGGAGAAACACTGAAGCTTTCTTT
TRBD1	few	TRBV7-8	TRBJ1-6	CASSVGTASSYNSPLHF	TGTGCCAGCAGCGTCGGGACAGCGAGCTCCTATAATTCACCCCTCCACTTT
TRBD1	NA	TRBV29-1	TRBJ1-4	CSVAGGTNEKLFF	TGCAGCGTAGCAGGGGGCACTAATGAAAAACTGTTTTTT
TRBD1	NA	TRBV7-9	TRBJ1-1	CASSLGGPGAAFF	TGTGCCAGCAGCCTAGGGGGCCCAGGGGCAGCTTTCTTT
TRBD2	once	TRBV5-4	TRBJ2-5	CASALAAGRGETQYF	TGTGCCAGTGCTTTGGCTGCGGGGCGGGGGGAGACCCAGTACTTC
NA	NA	TRBV6-6	TRBJ2-5	CASRGIGNQETQYF	TGTGCCAGCAGGGGGATCGGGAACCAAGAGACCCAGTACTTC
TRBD2	few	TRBV28	TRBJ2-4	CASSITTGRGGNIQYF	TGTGCCAGCAGTATCACGACAGGGCGGGGGGGAAACATTCAGTACTTC
NA	NA	TRBV2	TRBJ1-1	CASSGKTVNTEAFF	TGTGCCAGCAGTGGGAAGACAGTTAACACTGAAGCTTTCTTT
TRBD1	NA	TRBV11-2	TRBJ2-5	CASSRDREETQYF	TGTGCCAGCAGCCGCGACAGGGAAGAGACCCAGTACTTC
NA	NA	TRBV12-3/TRBV12-4	TRBJ2-1	CASRDFENEQFF	TGTGCCAGCCGGGACTTTGAAAATGAGCAGTTCTTC
TRBD1	NA	TRBV12-3/TRBV12-4	TRBJ2-5	CASRGTGVETQYF	TGTGCCAGCAGGGGGACAGGGGTGGAGACCCAGTACTTC
TRBD1	few	TRBV19	TRBJ1-1	CASRQTYRGKPSEAFF	TGTGCCAGTAGGCAAACATACAGGGGGAAGCCATCTGAAGCTTTCTTT
NA	NA	TRBV27	TRBJ1-1	CASSFVQTYTEAFF	TGTGCCAGCAGTTTTGTACAAACCTACACTGAAGCTTTCTTT
NA	once	TRBV9	TRBJ1-2	CASSVSPDYGYTF	TGTGCCAGCAGTGTCTCCCCAGACTATGGCTACACCTTC
NA	NA	TRBV12-3/TRBV12-4	TRBJ2-1	CASSFQGYNEQFF	TGTGCCAGCAGTTTTCAGGGATACAATGAGCAGTTCTTC
TRBD2	NA	TRBV3-1/TRBV3-2	TRBJ2-2	CASSSGLAGVGPTGELFF	TGTGCCAGCAGCTCGGGACTAGCGGGAGTAGGGCCCACCGGGGAGCTGTTTTTT
NA	few	TRBV19	TRBJ2-7	CASSISRAYEQYF	TGTGCCAGTTCGATTAGCCGAGCCTACGAGCAGTACTTC
TRBD1	NA	TRBV10-3	TRBJ1-2	CAISERRGTGHGYTF	TGTGCCATCAGTGAGAGGAGAGGGACAGGGCACGGCTACACCTTC
NA	NA	TRBV7-3	TRBJ2-3	CASSLQGTDTQYF	TGTGCCAGCAGCTTACAGGGGACAGATACGCAGTATTTT
TRBD1	NA	TRBV30	TRBJ1-1	CAWSADRVGSEAFF	TGTGCCTGGAGTGCGGACAGGGTGGGTTCTGAAGCTTTCTTT
NA	NA	TRBV7-2	TRBJ2-1	CASSFSEGDEQFF	TGTGCCAGCAGCTTCAGCGAAGGTGATGAGCAGTTCTTC
NA	NA	TRBV7-8	TRBJ2-7	CASSLVSPGSYEQYF	TGTGCCAGCAGCTTAGTAAGTCCGGGGTCCTACGAGCAGTACTTC